Here is one T cell receptor (beta chain) with its context. Measured with immunoSEQ multiplex PCR; TCRdb has only the in-frame clones, and not every one. The repertoire holds about 94,000 clones, roughly 91% seen once, with 2% in the top ten. This sample was included in a study of PD-1 blockade in classical Hodgkin lymphoma. As for time point: cycle 4 day 1 (C4D1), after about 6 weeks of nivolumab. Each patient experienced a relapse that followed autologous stem cell transplantation, and brentuximab vedotin exposure varied. The sequenced sample was peripheral blood mononuclear cells (PBMCs), obtained before the fourth cycle of nivolumab. This TCR was sampled from a human donor with classical Hodgkin lymphoma.

The CDR3 sequence: CSVASGTSYEQYF. The CDR3 DNA sequence: TGCAGCGTTGCTAGCGGGACCTCCTACGAGCAGTACTTC. The V and J genes are TRBV29-1 and TRBJ2-7; 9 bases are a match to TRBD2. Losses at the gene ends were 4 bases for V and 0 bases for J; bases not matched to a gene: 1. The CDR3 runs to 13 residues. Germline V gene lookup returns CDR1 SQVTM and CDR2 ANQGSEA.